This T cell receptor (beta chain) was sequenced during a study of cytomegalovirus exposure and HLA in healthy donors. For the study at large: Early released data had 80 million or so unique TCRs, all coming from HLA-typed donors. Study results and caveats: Among TCR beta chains, those listed as cytomegalovirus-associated numbered 164. Across HLA loci, a later analysis found differing TCR association rates, with DRB1 most and HLA-C fewest.

The PCR used 60 Vbeta and 13 Jbeta primers. Data came from immunoSEQ multiplex PCR; TCRdb stores just in-frame clones and leaves some out. There are about 79,000 clones in the sample; approximately 70% occur only once, and just over 8% lies in the top ten. With regard to this clone: No antigen is known for it.

All donors participated as healthy donors of bone marrow. This CDR3 region has 14 residues. The receptor's source is a man aged 55 to 69 in good health and CMV-seronegative. The V and J genes are TRBV21-1 and TRBJ2-7; TRBD1 reflects the table's D call only, with no check against the DNA. TRBV21-1 is a documented pseudogene. The sample comprised PBMCs. Here the CDR3 reads CASACTGQGYEQYF. The CDR3 DNA is TGTGCCAGTGCATGTACGGGACAGGGCTACGAGCAGTACTTC.